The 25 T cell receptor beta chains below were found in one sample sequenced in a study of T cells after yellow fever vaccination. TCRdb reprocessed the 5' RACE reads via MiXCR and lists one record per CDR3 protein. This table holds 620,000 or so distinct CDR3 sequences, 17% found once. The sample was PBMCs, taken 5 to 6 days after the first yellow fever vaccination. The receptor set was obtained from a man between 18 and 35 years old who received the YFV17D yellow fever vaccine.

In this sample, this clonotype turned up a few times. CDR3 in amino acids: CSVVLAESSKLFF. CDR3 bases: TGCAGCGTTGTTCTGGCAGAATCCTCCAAACTGTTTTTT. The rearrangement joins TRBV29-1 to TRBJ1-4, with D unclear. Germline loops: CDR1 SQVTM, CDR2 ANQGSEA. V lost 4 bases to trimming and J lost 11 bases, with 17 bases between them. The CDR3 is 13 residues long.

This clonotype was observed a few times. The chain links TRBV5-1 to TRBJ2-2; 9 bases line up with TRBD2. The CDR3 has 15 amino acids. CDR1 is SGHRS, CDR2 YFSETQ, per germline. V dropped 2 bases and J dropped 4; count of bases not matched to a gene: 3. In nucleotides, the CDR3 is TGCGCCAGCAGCTTTGGTAGCGGGGGCACCGGGGAGCTGTTTTTT. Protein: CASSFGSGGTGELFF. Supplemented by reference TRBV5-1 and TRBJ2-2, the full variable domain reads KAGVTQTPRYLIKTRGQQVTLSCSPISGHRSVSWYQQTPGQGLQFLFEYFSETQRNKGNFPGRFSGRQFSNSRSEMNVSTLELGDSALYLCASSFGSGGTGELFFGEGSRLTVL.

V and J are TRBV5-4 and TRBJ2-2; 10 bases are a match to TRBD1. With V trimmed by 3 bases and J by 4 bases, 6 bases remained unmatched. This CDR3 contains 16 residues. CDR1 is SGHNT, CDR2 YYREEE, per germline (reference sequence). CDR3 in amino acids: CASSSGQGGPTGELFF. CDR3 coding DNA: TGTGCCAGCAGCTCAGGACAGGGGGGCCCCACCGGGGAGCTGTTTTTT.

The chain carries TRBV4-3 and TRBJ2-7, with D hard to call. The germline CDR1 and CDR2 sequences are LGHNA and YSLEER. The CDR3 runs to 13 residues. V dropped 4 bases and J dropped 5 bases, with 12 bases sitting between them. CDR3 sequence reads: CASSPRKDNEQYF. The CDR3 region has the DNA TGCGCCAGCAGCCCTAGGAAGGATAACGAGCAGTACTTC.

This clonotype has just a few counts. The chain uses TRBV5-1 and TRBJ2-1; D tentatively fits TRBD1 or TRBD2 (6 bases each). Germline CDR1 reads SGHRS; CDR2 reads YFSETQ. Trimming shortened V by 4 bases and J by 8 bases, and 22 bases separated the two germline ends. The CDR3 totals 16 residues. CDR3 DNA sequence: TGCGCCAGCAGCCCGGGGGCAGGGTTAGCAATCGATGAGCAGTTCTTC. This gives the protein CASSPGAGLAIDEQFF.

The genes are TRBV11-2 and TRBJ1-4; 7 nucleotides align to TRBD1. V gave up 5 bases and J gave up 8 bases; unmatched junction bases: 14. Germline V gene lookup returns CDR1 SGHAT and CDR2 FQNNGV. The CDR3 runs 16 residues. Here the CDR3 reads CASSLRQGRGGEKLFF. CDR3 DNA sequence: TGTGCCAGCAGCCTAAGACAGGGCCGAGGGGGGGAAAAACTGTTTTTT.

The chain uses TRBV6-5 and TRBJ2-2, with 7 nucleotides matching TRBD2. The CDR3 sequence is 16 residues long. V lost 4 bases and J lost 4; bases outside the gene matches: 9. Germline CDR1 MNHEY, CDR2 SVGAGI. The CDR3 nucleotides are TGTGCCAGCAGTTCGCGCGGGGGTCTTTTCACCGGGGAGCTGTTTTTT. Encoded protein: CASSSRGGLFTGELFF.

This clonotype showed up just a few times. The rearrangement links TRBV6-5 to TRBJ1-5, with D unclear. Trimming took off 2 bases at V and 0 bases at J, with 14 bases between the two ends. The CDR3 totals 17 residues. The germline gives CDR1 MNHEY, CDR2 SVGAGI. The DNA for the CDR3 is TGTGCCAGCAGTTACCCCGAGGTGGGGAATAGCAATCAGCCCCAGCATTTT. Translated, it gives CASSYPEVGNSNQPQHF.

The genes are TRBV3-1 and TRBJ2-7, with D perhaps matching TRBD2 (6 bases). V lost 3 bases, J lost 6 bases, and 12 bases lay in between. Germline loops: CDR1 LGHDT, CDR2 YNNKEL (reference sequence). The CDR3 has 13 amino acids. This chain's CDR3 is CASSHRRGGEQYV. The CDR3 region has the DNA TGTGCCAGCAGCCATAGACGGGGAGGCGAGCAGTACGTC.

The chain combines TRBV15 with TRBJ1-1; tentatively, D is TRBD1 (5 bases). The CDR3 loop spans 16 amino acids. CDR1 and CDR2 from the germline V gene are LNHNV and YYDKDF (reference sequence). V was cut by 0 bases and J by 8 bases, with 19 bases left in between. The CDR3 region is CATSRDLGAPNLEAFF. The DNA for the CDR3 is TGTGCCACCAGCAGAGACCTAGGGGCGCCGAACCTAGAAGCTTTCTTT.

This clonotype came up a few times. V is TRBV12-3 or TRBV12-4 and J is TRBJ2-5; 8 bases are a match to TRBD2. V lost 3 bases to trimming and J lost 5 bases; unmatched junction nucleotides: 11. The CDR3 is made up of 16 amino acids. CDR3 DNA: TGTGCCAGCAGTTTTTGGCTAGCGGGCGCTGGGGAGACCCAGTACTTC. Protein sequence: CASSFWLAGAGETQYF.

This CDR3 reads CASSQSGKPTEAFF. Here the CDR3 DNA reads TGCGCCAGCAGCCAATCAGGGAAGCCCACTGAAGCTTTCTTT. V gene TRBV4-3 combines with J gene TRBJ1-1, with a weak D call TRBD1 (5 bases). The CDR3 totals 14 residues. V dropped 2 bases and J dropped 4 bases, with 11 bases sitting between them. Germline CDR1 is LGHNA and CDR2 is YSLEER.

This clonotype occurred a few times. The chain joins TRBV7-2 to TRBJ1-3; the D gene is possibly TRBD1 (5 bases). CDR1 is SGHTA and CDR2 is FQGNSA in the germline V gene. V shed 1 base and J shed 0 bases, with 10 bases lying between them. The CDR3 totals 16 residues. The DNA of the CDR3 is TGTGCCAGCAGCTTAGGTTACAGGTTCTCTGGAAACACCATATATTTT. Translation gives CASSLGYRFSGNTIYF.

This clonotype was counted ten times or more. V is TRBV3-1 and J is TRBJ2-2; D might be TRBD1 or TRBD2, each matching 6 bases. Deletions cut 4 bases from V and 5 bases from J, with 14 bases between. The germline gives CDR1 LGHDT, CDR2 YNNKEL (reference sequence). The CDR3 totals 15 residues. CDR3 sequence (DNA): TGTGCCAGCAGCCTTCGCCAGGGGAGGACCGGGGAGCTGTTTTTT. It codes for CASSLRQGRTGELFF.

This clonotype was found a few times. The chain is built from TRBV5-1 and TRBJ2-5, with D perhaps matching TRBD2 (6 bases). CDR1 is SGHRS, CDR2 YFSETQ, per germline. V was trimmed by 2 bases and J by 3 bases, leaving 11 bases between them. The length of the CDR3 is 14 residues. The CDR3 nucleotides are TGCGCCAGCAGCTTTGCGGGGTACGAAGAGACCCAGTACTTC. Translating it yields CASSFAGYEETQYF.

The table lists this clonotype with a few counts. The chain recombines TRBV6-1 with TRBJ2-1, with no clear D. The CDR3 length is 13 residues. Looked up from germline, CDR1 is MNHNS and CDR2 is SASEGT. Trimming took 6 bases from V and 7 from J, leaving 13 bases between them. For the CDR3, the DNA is TGTGCCAGCAGCCCCGGACGGAGAAATGAGCAGTTCTTC. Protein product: CASSPGRRNEQFF.

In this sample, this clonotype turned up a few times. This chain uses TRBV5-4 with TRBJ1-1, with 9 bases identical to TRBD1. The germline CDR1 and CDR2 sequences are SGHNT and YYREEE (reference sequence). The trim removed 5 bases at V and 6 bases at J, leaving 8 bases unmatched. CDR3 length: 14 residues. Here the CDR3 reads CASRTGTGRAEAFF. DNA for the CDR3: TGTGCCAGCAGAACCGGGACAGGGAGGGCTGAAGCTTTCTTT.

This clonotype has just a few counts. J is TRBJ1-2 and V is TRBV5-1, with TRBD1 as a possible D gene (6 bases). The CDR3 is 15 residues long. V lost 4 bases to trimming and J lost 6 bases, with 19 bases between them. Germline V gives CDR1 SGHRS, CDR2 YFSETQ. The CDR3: CASSEGPGGLDGYTF. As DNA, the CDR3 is TGCGCCAGCAGCGAGGGTCCCGGGGGCTTAGATGGCTACACCTTC.

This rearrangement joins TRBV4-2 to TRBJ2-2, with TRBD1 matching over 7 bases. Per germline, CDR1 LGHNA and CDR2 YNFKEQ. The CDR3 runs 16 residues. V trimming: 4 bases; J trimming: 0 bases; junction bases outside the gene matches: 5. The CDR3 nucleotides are TGTGCCAGCAGCCGACTACAGGGGCCGAACACCGGGGAGCTGTTTTTT. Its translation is CASSRLQGPNTGELFF.

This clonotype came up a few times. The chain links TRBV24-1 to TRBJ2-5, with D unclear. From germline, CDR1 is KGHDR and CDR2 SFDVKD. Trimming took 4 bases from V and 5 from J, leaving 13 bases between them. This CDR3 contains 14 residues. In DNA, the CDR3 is TGTGCCACCAGTGACCCCGCAGTGGGGGAGACCCAGTACTTC. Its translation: CATSDPAVGETQYF.

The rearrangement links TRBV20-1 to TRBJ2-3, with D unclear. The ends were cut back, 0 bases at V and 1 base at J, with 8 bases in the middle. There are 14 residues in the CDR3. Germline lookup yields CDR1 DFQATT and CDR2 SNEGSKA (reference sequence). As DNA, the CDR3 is TGCAGTGCTAGAGATCATCTAGGCACAGATACGCAGTATTTT. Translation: CSARDHLGTDTQYF.

Here the CDR3 reads CASSPRHNTEAFF. The CDR3 nucleotides read TGTGCCAGCTCCCCGCGACATAACACTGAAGCTTTCTTT. The chain is built from TRBV18 and TRBJ1-1; no clear D gene. The CDR3 extends over 13 amino acids. V lost 6 bases and J lost 2, with 10 bases in between. Germline loops: CDR1 KGHSH, CDR2 LQKENI.

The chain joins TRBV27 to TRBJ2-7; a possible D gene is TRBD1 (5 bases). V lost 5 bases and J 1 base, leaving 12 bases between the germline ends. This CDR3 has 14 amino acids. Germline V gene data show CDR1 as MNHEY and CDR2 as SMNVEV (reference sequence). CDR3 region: CASSPTVLSYEQYF. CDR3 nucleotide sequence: TGTGCCAGCAGTCCGACAGTCCTGTCCTACGAGCAGTACTTC.

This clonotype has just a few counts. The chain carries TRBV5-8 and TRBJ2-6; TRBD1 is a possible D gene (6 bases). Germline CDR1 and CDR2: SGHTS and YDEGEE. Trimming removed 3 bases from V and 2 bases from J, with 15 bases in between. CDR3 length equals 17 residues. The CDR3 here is CASSYAQQGAGANVLTF. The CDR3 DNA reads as TGTGCCAGCAGCTATGCCCAACAGGGTGCTGGGGCCAACGTCCTGACTTTC. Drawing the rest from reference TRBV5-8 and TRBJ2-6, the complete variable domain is EAGVTQSPTHLIKTRGQQATLRCSPISGHTSVYWYQQALGLGLQFLLWYDEGEERNRGNFPPRFSGRQFPNYSSELNVNALELEDSALYLCASSYAQQGAGANVLTFGAGSRLTVL.

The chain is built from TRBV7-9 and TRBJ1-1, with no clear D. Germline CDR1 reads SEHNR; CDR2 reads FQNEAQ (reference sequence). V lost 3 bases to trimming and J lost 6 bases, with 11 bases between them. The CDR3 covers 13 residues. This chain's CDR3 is CASSLAVVAEAFF. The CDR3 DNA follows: TGTGCCAGCAGCTTGGCAGTAGTCGCTGAAGCTTTCTTT. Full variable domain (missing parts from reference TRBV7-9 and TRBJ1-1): DTGVSQNPRHKITKRGQNVTFRCDPISEHNRLYWYRQTLGQGPEFLTYFQNEAQLEKSRLLSDRFSAERPKGSFSTLEIQRTEQGDSAMYLCASSLAVVAEAFFGQGTRLTVV.